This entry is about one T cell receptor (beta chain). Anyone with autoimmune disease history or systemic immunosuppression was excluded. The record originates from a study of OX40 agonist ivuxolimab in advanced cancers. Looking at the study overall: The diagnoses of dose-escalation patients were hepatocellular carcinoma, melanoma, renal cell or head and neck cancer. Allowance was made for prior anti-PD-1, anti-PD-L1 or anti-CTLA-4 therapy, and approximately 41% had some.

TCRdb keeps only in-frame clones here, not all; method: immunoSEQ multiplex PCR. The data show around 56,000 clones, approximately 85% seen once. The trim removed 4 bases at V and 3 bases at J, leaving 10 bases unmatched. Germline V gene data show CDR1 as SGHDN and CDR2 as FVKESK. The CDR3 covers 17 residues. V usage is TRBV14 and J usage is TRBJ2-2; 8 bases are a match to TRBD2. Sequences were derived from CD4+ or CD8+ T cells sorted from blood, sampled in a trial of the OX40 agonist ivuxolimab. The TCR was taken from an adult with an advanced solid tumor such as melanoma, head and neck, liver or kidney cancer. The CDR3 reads CASSRNGGAPDTGELFF. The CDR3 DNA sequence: TGTGCCAGCAGCCGCAACGGGGGGGCCCCCGACACCGGGGAGCTGTTTTTT.